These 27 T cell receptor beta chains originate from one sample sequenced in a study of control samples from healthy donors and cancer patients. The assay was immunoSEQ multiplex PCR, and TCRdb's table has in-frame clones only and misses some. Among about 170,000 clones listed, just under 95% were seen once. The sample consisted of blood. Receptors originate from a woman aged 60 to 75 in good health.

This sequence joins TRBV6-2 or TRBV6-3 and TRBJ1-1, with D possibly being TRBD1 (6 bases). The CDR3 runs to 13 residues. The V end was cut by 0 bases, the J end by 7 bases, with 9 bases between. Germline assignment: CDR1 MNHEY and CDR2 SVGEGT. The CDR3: CASSYSGHFEAFF. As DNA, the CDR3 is TGTGCCAGCAGTTACTCGGGACACTTTGAAGCTTTCTTT.

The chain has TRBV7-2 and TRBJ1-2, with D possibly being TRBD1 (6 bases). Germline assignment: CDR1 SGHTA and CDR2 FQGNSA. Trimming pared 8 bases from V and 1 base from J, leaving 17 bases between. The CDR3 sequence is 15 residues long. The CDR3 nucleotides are TGTGCCAGCGCCGCAGGGGCAGCGATTAACTATGGCTACACCTTC. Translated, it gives CASAAGAAINYGYTF.

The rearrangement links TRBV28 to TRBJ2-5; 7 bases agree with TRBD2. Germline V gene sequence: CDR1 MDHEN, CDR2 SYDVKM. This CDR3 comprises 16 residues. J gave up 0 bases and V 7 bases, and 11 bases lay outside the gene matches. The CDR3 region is CASTRQFGGYQETQYF. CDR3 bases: TGTGCCAGCACCCGCCAATTCGGGGGGTACCAAGAGACCCAGTACTTC.

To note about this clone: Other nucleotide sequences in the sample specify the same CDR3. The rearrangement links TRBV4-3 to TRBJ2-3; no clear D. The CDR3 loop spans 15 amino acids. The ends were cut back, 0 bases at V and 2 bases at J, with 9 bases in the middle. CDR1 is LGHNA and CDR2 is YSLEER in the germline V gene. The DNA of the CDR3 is TGCGCCAGCAGCCAAGATCAAGGCTTCACAGATACGCAGTATTTT. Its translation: CASSQDQGFTDTQYF.

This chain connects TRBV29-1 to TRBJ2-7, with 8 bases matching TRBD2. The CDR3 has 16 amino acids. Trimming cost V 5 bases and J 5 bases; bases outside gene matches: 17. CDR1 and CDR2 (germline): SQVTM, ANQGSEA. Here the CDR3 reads CSVPLGESRGGNEQYF. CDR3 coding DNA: TGCAGCGTTCCATTGGGGGAGTCTCGCGGGGGGAACGAGCAGTACTTC.

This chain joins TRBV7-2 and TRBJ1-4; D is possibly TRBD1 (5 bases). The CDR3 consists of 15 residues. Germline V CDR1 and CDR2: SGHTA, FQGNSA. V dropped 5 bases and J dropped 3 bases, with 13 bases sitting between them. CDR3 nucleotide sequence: TGTGCCAGCAGCACCCAGGGTGGTGCTAATGAAAAACTGTTTTTT. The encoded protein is CASSTQGGANEKLFF.

This CDR3 is CASSDSYDNSPLHF. The CDR3 coding sequence is TGTGCCAGCAGTGACAGCTACGATAATTCACCCCTCCACTTT. The chain employs TRBV6-4 and TRBJ1-6, with D hard to call. Trimming removed 2 bases at V and 5 bases at J, with 7 bases between. Germline V gene sequence: CDR1 MRHNA, CDR2 SNTAGT. The CDR3 has 14 residues.

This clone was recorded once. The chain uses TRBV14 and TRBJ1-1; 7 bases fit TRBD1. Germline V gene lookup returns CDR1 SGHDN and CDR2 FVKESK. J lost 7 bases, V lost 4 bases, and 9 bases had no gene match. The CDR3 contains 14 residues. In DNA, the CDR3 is TGTGCCAGCAGCCTTTCAGGGGGGGTCTTTGAAGCTTTCTTT. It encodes CASSLSGGVFEAFF. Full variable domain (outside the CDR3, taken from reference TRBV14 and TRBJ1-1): EAGVTQFPSHSVIEKGQTVTLRCDPISGHDNLYWYRRVMGKEIKFLLHFVKESKQDESGMPNNRFLAERTGGTYSTLKVQPAELEDSGVYFCASSLSGGVFEAFFGQGTRLTVV.

CDR3 residues: CASNPMGGGGNEAFF. In DNA, the CDR3 is TGTGCCAGCAACCCGATGGGGGGAGGGGGCAATGAAGCTTTCTTT. This chain joins TRBV5-4 and TRBJ1-1, with 7 bases lining up with TRBD1. Trimming took 6 bases from V and 7 from J; bases not matched to a gene: 15. The CDR3 totals 15 residues. Germline V gene sequence: CDR1 SGHNT, CDR2 YYREEE (reference sequence).

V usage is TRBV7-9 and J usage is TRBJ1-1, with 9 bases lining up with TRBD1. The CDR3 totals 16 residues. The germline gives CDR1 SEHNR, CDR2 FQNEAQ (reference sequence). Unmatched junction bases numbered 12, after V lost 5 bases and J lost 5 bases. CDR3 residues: CASSPGQGTLGTEAFF. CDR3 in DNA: TGTGCCAGCAGCCCGGGACAGGGTACTCTGGGGACTGAAGCTTTCTTT.

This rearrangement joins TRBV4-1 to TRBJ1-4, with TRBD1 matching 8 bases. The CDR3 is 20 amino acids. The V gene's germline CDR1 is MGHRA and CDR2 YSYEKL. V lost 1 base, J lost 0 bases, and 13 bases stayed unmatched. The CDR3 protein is CASSQGIQGGRGTTNEKLFF. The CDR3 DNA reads TGCGCCAGCAGCCAAGGCATACAGGGGGGTCGCGGGACAACTAATGAAAAACTGTTTTTT.

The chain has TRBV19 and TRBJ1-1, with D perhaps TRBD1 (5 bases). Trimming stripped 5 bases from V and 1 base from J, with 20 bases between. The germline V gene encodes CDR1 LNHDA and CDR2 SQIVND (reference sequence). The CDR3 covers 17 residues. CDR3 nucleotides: TGTGCCAGTAGTCCGCCCCCAGGGAGGTCCACGAACACTGAAGCTTTCTTT. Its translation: CASSPPPGRSTNTEAFF.

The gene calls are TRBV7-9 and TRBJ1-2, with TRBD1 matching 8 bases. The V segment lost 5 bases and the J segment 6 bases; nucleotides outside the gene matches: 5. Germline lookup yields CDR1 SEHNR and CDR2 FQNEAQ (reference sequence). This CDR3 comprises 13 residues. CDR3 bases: TGTGCCAGCAGCGAAGGACAGGGCGATGGCTACACCTTC. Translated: CASSEGQGDGYTF.

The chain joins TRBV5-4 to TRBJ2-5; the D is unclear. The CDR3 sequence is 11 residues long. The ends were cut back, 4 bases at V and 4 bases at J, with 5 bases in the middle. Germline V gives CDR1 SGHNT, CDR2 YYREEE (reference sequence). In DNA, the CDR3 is TGTGCCAGCAGCCAGTTAGAGACCCAGTACTTC. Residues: CASSQLETQYF.

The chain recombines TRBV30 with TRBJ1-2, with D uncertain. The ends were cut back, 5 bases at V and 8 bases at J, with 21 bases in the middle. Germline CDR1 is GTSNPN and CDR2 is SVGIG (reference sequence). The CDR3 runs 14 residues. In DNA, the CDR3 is TGTGCCTGGGCCCCCCTCCCCCAGTCCTGGGGCTACACCTTC. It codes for CAWAPLPQSWGYTF.

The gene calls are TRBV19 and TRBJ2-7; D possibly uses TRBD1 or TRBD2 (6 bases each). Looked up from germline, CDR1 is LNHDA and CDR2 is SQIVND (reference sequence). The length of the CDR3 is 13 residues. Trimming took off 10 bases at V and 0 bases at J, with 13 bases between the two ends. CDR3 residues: CATGAGGSYEQYF. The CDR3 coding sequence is TGTGCCACGGGGGCAGGAGGCTCCTACGAGCAGTACTTC. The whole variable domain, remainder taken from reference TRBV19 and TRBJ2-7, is DGGITQSPKYLFRKEGQNVTLSCEQNLNHDAMYWYRQDPGQGLRLIYYSQIVNDFQKGDIAEGYSVSREKKESFPLTVTSAQKNPTAFYLCATGAGGSYEQYFGPGTRLTVT.

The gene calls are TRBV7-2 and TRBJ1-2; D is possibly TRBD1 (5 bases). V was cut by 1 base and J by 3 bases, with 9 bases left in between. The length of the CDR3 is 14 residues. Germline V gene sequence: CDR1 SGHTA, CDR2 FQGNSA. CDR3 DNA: TGTGCCAGCAGCTTAGAGGGGTTAGACTATGGCTACACCTTC. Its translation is CASSLEGLDYGYTF.

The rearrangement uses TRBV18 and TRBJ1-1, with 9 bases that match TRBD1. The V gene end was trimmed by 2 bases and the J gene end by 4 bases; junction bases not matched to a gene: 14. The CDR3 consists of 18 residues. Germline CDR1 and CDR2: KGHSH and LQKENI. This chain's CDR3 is CASSPNTPGQGMTTEAFF. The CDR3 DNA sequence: TGTGCCAGCTCACCAAATACGCCGGGACAGGGAATGACCACTGAAGCTTTCTTT.

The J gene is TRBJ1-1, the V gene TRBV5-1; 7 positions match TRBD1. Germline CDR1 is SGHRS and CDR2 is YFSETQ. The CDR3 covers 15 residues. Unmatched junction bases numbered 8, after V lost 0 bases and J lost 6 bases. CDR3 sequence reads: CASSLAPAGGAEAFF. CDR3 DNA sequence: TGCGCCAGCAGCTTGGCCCCGGCAGGGGGAGCTGAAGCTTTCTTT.

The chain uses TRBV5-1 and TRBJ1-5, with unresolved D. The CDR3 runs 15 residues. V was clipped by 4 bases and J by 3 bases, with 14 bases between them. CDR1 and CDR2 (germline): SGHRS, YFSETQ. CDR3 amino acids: CASSLQDGSNQPQHF. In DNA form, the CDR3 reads TGCGCCAGCAGCCTCCAGGACGGCTCCAATCAGCCCCAGCATTTT.

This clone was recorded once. The CDR3 loop is CASSWRDRGPYNEQFF. Here the CDR3 DNA reads TGTGCCAGCAGTTGGAGGGACAGGGGCCCCTACAATGAGCAGTTCTTC. The chain has TRBV27 and TRBJ2-1; 10 bases match TRBD1. The J segment lost 2 bases and the V segment lost 4 bases, leaving 5 bases of the junction unmatched. CDR3 length equals 16 residues. Germline V gene sequence: CDR1 MNHEY, CDR2 SMNVEV (reference sequence).

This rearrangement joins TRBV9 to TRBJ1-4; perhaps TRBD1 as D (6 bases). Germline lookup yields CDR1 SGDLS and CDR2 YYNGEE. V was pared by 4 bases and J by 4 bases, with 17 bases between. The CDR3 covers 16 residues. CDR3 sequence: CASSPRQVASNEKLFF. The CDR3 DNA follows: TGTGCCAGCAGCCCTCGACAGGTTGCTAGTAATGAAAAACTGTTTTTT.

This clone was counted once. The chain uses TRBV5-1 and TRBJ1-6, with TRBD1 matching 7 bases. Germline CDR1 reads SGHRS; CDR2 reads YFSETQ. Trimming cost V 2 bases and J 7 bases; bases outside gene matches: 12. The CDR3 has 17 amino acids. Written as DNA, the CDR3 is TGCGCCAGCAGCTTACAGGGCGAAGGGGGCTCGAATTCACCCCTCCACTTT. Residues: CASSLQGEGGSNSPLHF.

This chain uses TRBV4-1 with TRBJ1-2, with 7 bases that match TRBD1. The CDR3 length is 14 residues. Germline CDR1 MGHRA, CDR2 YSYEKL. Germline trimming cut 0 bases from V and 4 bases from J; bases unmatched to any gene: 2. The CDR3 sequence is CASSQDNRGYGYTF. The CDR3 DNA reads TGCGCCAGCAGCCAAGACAACAGGGGCTATGGCTACACCTTC.

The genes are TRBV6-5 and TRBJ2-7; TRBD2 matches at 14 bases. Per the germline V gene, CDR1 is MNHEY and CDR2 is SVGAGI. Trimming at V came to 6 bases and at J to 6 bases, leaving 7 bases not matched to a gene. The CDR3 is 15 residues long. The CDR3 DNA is TGTGCCAGCAGCAGACTAGCGGGGGGGAATATCGAGCAGTACTTC. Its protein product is CASSRLAGGNIEQYF.

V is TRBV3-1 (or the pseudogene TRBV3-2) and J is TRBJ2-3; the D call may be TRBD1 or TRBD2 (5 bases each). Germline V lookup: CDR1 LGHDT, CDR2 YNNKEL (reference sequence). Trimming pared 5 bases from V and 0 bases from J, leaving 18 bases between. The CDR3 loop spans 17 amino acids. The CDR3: CASSGAGVALSTDTQYF. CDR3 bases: TGTGCCAGCAGCGGGGCCGGCGTAGCGCTGAGCACAGATACGCAGTATTTT.

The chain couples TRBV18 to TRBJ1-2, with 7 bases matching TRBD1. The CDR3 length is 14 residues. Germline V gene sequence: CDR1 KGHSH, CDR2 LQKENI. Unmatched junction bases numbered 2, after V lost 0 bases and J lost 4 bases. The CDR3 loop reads CASSPPDRSYGYTF. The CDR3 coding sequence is TGTGCCAGCTCACCACCGGACAGGAGCTATGGCTACACCTTC.